A selection of T cell receptor beta chains follows, all from one sample in a study of OX40 agonist ivuxolimab in advanced cancers. Clones were read by immunoSEQ multiplex PCR, and TCRdb kept only the in-frame ones, dropping some. The sample lists 40,000 to 55,000 clones, about four fifths occurring once. The sequenced sample was CD4+ or CD8+ T cells sorted from blood, obtained in a trial of the OX40 agonist ivuxolimab. The receptors stem from an adult with an advanced solid tumor such as melanoma, head and neck, liver or kidney cancer. CDR3s include the opening cysteine and the closing phenylalanine or tryptophan. The order of the fields is clone size, V gene, J gene, D gene, CDR3 DNA, CDR3 protein. The D gene is left open where the match is weak. Size is stated for part of the rows, as once, few or many counts, or as a class when the clone is expanded.

abundance: .
v_gene: TRBV5-1
j_gene: TRBJ2-7
d_gene: .
CDR3nt: TGCGCCAGCAGATCCCCGGGGGGCGCCATTGTCGAGCAGTACTTC
CDR3aa: CASRSPGGAIVEQYF

abundance: .
v_gene: TRBV2
j_gene: TRBJ1-5
d_gene: .
CDR3nt: TGTGCCAGCGGTGCCAAGCGCAATCAGCCCCAGCATTTT
CDR3aa: CASGAKRNQPQHF

abundance: .
v_gene: TRBV5-1
j_gene: TRBJ1-2
d_gene: .
CDR3nt: TGCGCCAGCAGCTTGGGATCAGGGGAAGCTGGCTACACCTTC
CDR3aa: CASSLGSGEAGYTF

abundance: few
v_gene: TRBV28
j_gene: TRBJ2-1
d_gene: TRBD2
CDR3nt: TGTGCCAGCAGGCCCGGGCTAGCGGGGGTTTTTTACAATGAGCAGTTCTTC
CDR3aa: CASRPGLAGVFYNEQFF

abundance: .
v_gene: TRBV18
j_gene: TRBJ2-1
d_gene: TRBD1
CDR3nt: TGTGCCAGCTCACCAGGGGACAGGACCTCCTACAATGAGCAGTTCTTC
CDR3aa: CASSPGDRTSYNEQFF

abundance: .
v_gene: TRBV27
j_gene: TRBJ1-2
d_gene: .
CDR3nt: TGTGCCAGCAGTTTATCCTGGGACACCGTCAATGGCTACACCTTC
CDR3aa: CASSLSWDTVNGYTF

abundance: .
v_gene: TRBV25-1
j_gene: TRBJ1-1
d_gene: TRBD1
CDR3nt: TGTGCCAGCGGGAGACAGGGGGCTGAAGCTTTCTTT
CDR3aa: CASGRQGAEAFF

abundance: .
v_gene: TRBV10-3
j_gene: TRBJ2-1
d_gene: TRBD2
CDR3nt: TGTGCCATCAGGGGAGGGGAGGGGAAGTTCTTC
CDR3aa: CAIRGGEGKFF

abundance: .
v_gene: TRBV5-1
j_gene: TRBJ2-5
d_gene: TRBD2
CDR3nt: TGCGCCAGCAGCTCGGCTAGGGAGGGAGGGGAGACCCAGTACTTC
CDR3aa: CASSSAREGGETQYF

abundance: .
v_gene: TRBV13
j_gene: TRBJ2-3
d_gene: .
CDR3nt: TGTGCCAGCAGCCGCCGACTTGATACGCAGTATTTT
CDR3aa: CASSRRLDTQYF

abundance: .
v_gene: TRBV7-6
j_gene: TRBJ2-5
d_gene: TRBD1
CDR3nt: TGTGCCAGCAGCTTCGGGACAGGGGGTCAAGAGACCCAGTACTTC
CDR3aa: CASSFGTGGQETQYF

abundance: .
v_gene: TRBV7-8
j_gene: TRBJ2-1
d_gene: TRBD2
CDR3nt: TGTGCCAGCAGCTTGGCGGGAATAGCGGGGTTAAATGAGCAGTTCTTC
CDR3aa: CASSLAGIAGLNEQFF

abundance: .
v_gene: TRBV5-6
j_gene: TRBJ1-1
d_gene: TRBD1
CDR3nt: TGTGCCAGCAGCTCCCAGGCATCGGGACAGGGGAACACTGAAGCTTTCTTT
CDR3aa: CASSSQASGQGNTEAFF

abundance: .
v_gene: TRBV19
j_gene: TRBJ2-5
d_gene: .
CDR3nt: TGTGCCAGTAGTCCCCTGGGGTTGGAGACCCAGTACTTC
CDR3aa: CASSPLGLETQYF

abundance: .
v_gene: TRBV5-4
j_gene: TRBJ2-5
d_gene: .
CDR3nt: TGTGCCAGCAGCTTGGTAGCAGGAGAGATCCAGTACTTC
CDR3aa: CASSLVAGEIQYF

abundance: .
v_gene: TRBV29-1
j_gene: TRBJ1-4
d_gene: TRBD1
CDR3nt: TGCAGCGCCAGGACAGGGGGCAGTGCTAATGAAAAACTGTTTTTT
CDR3aa: CSARTGGSANEKLFF

abundance: .
v_gene: TRBV15
j_gene: TRBJ1-1
d_gene: .
CDR3nt: TGTGCCACCAGCTTTGGGAACACTGAAGCTTTCTTT
CDR3aa: CATSFGNTEAFF

abundance: .
v_gene: TRBV7-9
j_gene: TRBJ1-6
d_gene: TRBD1
CDR3nt: TGTGCCAGCAGCACAGGGGCCTATAATTCACCCCTCCACTTT
CDR3aa: CASSTGAYNSPLHF

abundance: .
v_gene: TRBV30
j_gene: TRBJ1-1
d_gene: TRBD1
CDR3nt: TGTGCCTGGAGTGCCCTCAGGGGGCGGAACACTGAAGCTTTCTTT
CDR3aa: CAWSALRGRNTEAFF

abundance: .
v_gene: TRBV9
j_gene: TRBJ2-3
d_gene: TRBD2
CDR3nt: TGTGCCAGCAGCGAGGATGCCAGGGGACTAGCGATGGGAAGCCTCACAGATACGCAGTATTTT
CDR3aa: CASSEDARGLAMGSLTDTQYF

abundance: .
v_gene: TRBV6-5
j_gene: TRBJ1-3
d_gene: TRBD1
CDR3nt: TGTGCCAGCCACAGGGGATCTACATCTGGAAACACCATATATTTT
CDR3aa: CASHRGSTSGNTIYF

abundance: .
v_gene: TRBV15
j_gene: TRBJ1-6
d_gene: .
CDR3nt: TGTGCCACCGGCGGGTGGAGCTCCTATAATTCACCCCTCCACTTT
CDR3aa: CATGGWSSYNSPLHF

abundance: .
v_gene: TRBV5-1
j_gene: TRBJ2-5
d_gene: .
CDR3nt: TGCGCCAGCAGCTTGGAGGTCGGTGAGGGGGAGACCCAGTACTTC
CDR3aa: CASSLEVGEGETQYF

abundance: .
v_gene: TRBV6-5
j_gene: TRBJ2-2
d_gene: .
CDR3nt: TGTGCCAGCAGCAGCCTCGGGAACACCGGGGAGCTGTTTTTT
CDR3aa: CASSSLGNTGELFF

abundance: .
v_gene: TRBV30
j_gene: TRBJ1-2
d_gene: .
CDR3nt: TGTGCCTGGAGTGTAGGACTCTATGGCTACACCTTC
CDR3aa: CAWSVGLYGYTF

abundance: few
v_gene: TRBV28
j_gene: TRBJ1-1
d_gene: .
CDR3nt: TGTGCCAGCAGTCCGACAGGTTTGTTGGAAGCTTTCTTT
CDR3aa: CASSPTGLLEAFF

abundance: once
v_gene: TRBV6-1
j_gene: TRBJ2-5
d_gene: .
CDR3nt: TGTGCCAGCAGGGCAGGGAGAGAGACCCAGTACTTC
CDR3aa: CASRAGRETQYF

abundance: .
v_gene: TRBV9
j_gene: TRBJ2-4
d_gene: TRBD2
CDR3nt: TGTGCCAGCAGCGTAGTAATAGCGGGAGGGCCAAAAAACATTCAGTACTTC
CDR3aa: CASSVVIAGGPKNIQYF

abundance: .
v_gene: TRBV5-1
j_gene: TRBJ2-5
d_gene: .
CDR3nt: TGCGCCAGCAGCCCCGGACAGAAGCAAGAGACCCAGTACTTC
CDR3aa: CASSPGQKQETQYF

abundance: .
v_gene: TRBV5-4
j_gene: TRBJ1-2
d_gene: TRBD1
CDR3nt: TGTGCCAGCAGCTTGAGGTCAGGGGGAGGATATGGCTACACCTTC
CDR3aa: CASSLRSGGGYGYTF

abundance: .
v_gene: TRBV2
j_gene: TRBJ2-2
d_gene: TRBD1
CDR3nt: TGTGCCAGCAGTGCGGACAGGGCGAACACCGGGGAGCTGTTTTTT
CDR3aa: CASSADRANTGELFF

abundance: .
v_gene: TRBV23-1
j_gene: TRBJ2-5
d_gene: TRBD1
CDR3nt: TGCGCCAAGGGACAGAAAGAGACCCAGTACTTC
CDR3aa: CAKGQKETQYF

abundance: few
v_gene: TRBV7-9
j_gene: TRBJ2-7
d_gene: .
CDR3nt: TGTGCCAGCAGCTTAGCAGGGGGTGGGGACGAGCAGTACTTC
CDR3aa: CASSLAGGGDEQYF

abundance: .
v_gene: TRBV11-2
j_gene: TRBJ2-2
d_gene: .
CDR3nt: TGTGCCAGCAGCTTAGGACTCGGGTCGAACACCGGGGAGCTGTTTTTT
CDR3aa: CASSLGLGSNTGELFF

abundance: .
v_gene: TRBV7-2
j_gene: TRBJ1-5
d_gene: .
CDR3nt: TGTGCCAGCAGCTTCTCCGGGACGAGCAATCAGCCCCAGCATTTT
CDR3aa: CASSFSGTSNQPQHF

abundance: .
v_gene: TRBV2
j_gene: TRBJ2-3
d_gene: TRBD2
CDR3nt: TGTGCCAGCAGTGGGAGGGGCGCTAGCGGGGGCACGCAGTATTTT
CDR3aa: CASSGRGASGGTQYF

abundance: .
v_gene: TRBV7-6
j_gene: TRBJ2-5
d_gene: .
CDR3nt: TGTGCCAGCAGCTTAACTGGGACATCTACACAAGAGACCCAGTACTTC
CDR3aa: CASSLTGTSTQETQYF

abundance: .
v_gene: TRBV30
j_gene: TRBJ2-1
d_gene: TRBD1
CDR3nt: TGTGCCTGGAGTTCAAACCGCCGGGACAGGGGGGACAATGAGCAGTTCTTC
CDR3aa: CAWSSNRRDRGDNEQFF

abundance: .
v_gene: TRBV28
j_gene: TRBJ2-7
d_gene: .
CDR3nt: TGTGCCAGCAGTCTAAACCTGGCCGAGCTTTCCTACGAGCAGTACTTC
CDR3aa: CASSLNLAELSYEQYF

abundance: .
v_gene: TRBV29-1
j_gene: TRBJ2-7
d_gene: .
CDR3nt: TGCAGCGTGGGTACAGGGAGCCCCTACGAGCAGTACTTC
CDR3aa: CSVGTGSPYEQYF

abundance: once
v_gene: TRBV6-1
j_gene: TRBJ1-1
d_gene: TRBD1
CDR3nt: TGTGCCAGCAGGCCTCGGGACAGGGAAAACACTGAAGCTTTCTTT
CDR3aa: CASRPRDRENTEAFF

abundance: .
v_gene: TRBV5-1
j_gene: TRBJ2-3
d_gene: TRBD2
CDR3nt: TGCGCCAGCAGCAGCGGCCTACTAGCGGGGATGAGCACAGATACGCAGTATTTT
CDR3aa: CASSSGLLAGMSTDTQYF

abundance: .
v_gene: TRBV6-1
j_gene: TRBJ2-3
d_gene: .
CDR3nt: TGTGCCAGCAGTGAGGGGGGCGATAGCACAGATACGCAGTATTTT
CDR3aa: CASSEGGDSTDTQYF

abundance: few
v_gene: TRBV6-6
j_gene: TRBJ1-3
d_gene: .
CDR3nt: TGTGCCAGCATGGCCCAGGGCCTTACCTCTGGAAACACCATATATTTT
CDR3aa: CASMAQGLTSGNTIYF

abundance: .
v_gene: TRBV2
j_gene: TRBJ2-2
d_gene: .
CDR3nt: TGTGCCAGCTGGAGGGAGAGGGATCACGGGGAGCTGTTTTTT
CDR3aa: CASWRERDHGELFF

abundance: .
v_gene: TRBV9
j_gene: TRBJ2-7
d_gene: .
CDR3nt: TGTGCCAGCAGCGTAGAGGAGCATCCGAGCTACGAGCAGTACTTC
CDR3aa: CASSVEEHPSYEQYF

abundance: .
v_gene: TRBV7-9
j_gene: TRBJ2-7
d_gene: .
CDR3nt: TGTGCCGGCGACACGGGACTGCCTCCTAGAGAGCAGTACTTC
CDR3aa: CAGDTGLPPREQYF

abundance: .
v_gene: TRBV27
j_gene: TRBJ2-1
d_gene: TRBD2
CDR3nt: TGTGCCAGCAGCACCCGGCGGACTAGCGGGAGCGCTGAGCAGTTCTTC
CDR3aa: CASSTRRTSGSAEQFF

abundance: once
v_gene: TRBV5-1
j_gene: TRBJ1-3
d_gene: .
CDR3nt: TGCGCCAGCAGCTCCGGGCCCCCTGGAAACACCATATATTTT
CDR3aa: CASSSGPPGNTIYF

abundance: .
v_gene: TRBV10-3
j_gene: TRBJ1-2
d_gene: .
CDR3nt: TGTGCCATCAGTGGAGGAGGGGTTGGCTATGGCTACACCTTC
CDR3aa: CAISGGGVGYGYTF

abundance: .
v_gene: TRBV5-1
j_gene: TRBJ1-3
d_gene: .
CDR3nt: TGCGCCAGCAGTGTGACAGGCGACTCTGGAAACACCATATATTTT
CDR3aa: CASSVTGDSGNTIYF

abundance: .
v_gene: TRBV5-4
j_gene: TRBJ2-1
d_gene: TRBD2
CDR3nt: TGTGCCAGCAGCTCATGGACTAGCGGGGGGATCTACAATGAGCAGTTCTTC
CDR3aa: CASSSWTSGGIYNEQFF

abundance: .
v_gene: TRBV4-2
j_gene: TRBJ1-2
d_gene: .
CDR3nt: TGTGCCAGCAGCCAAGTTGAAGAGATGGTGAGCTACACCTTC
CDR3aa: CASSQVEEMVSYTF

abundance: .
v_gene: TRBV5-6
j_gene: TRBJ1-3
d_gene: .
CDR3nt: TGTGCCAGCAGCCCCCCCACACATCGCTTCTCTGGAAACACCATATATTTT
CDR3aa: CASSPPTHRFSGNTIYF

abundance: few
v_gene: TRBV7-9
j_gene: TRBJ2-5
d_gene: TRBD2
CDR3nt: TGTGCCAGCAGCTTAGTCCCAGCGGGAGAAGAGACCCAGTACTTC
CDR3aa: CASSLVPAGEETQYF